This record concerns one T cell receptor (beta chain) sequence. The entry originates in a study of T cell changes during pregnancy in multiple sclerosis. TCRdb keeps only in-frame clones here, not all; method: immunoSEQ multiplex PCR. The table has tens of thousands of clones, 85% to 95% seen once. The CDR3 sequence is 13 residues long. V was cut by 8 bases and J by 1 base, with 9 bases left in between. Per germline, CDR1 LNHDA and CDR2 SQIVND (reference sequence). This chain joins TRBV19 and TRBJ1-5; maybe TRBD1 (5 bases). This specimen was peripheral blood, taken in the third trimester of pregnancy. This sequence originates from a female donor in good health, enrolled as a control in a pregnancy study. The CDR3 loop reads CASSRQSNQPQHF. In DNA, the CDR3 is TGTGCCAGTTCTAGACAGAGCAATCAGCCCCAGCATTTT.